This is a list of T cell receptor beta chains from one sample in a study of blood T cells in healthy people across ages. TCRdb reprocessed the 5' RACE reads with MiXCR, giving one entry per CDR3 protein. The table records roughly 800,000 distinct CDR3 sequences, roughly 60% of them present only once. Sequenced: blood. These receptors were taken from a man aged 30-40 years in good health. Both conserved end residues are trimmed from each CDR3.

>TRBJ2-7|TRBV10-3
AISLGSSGDSYNEQY
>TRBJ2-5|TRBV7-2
ASSLGGEGRETQY
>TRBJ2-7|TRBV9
ASSSAGEASYEQY
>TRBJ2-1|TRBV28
ASSLPGQGARNEQF
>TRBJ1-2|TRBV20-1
SAFQDGYT
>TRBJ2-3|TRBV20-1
SAEDFADTQY
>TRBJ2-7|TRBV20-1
SAHKREDTYEQY
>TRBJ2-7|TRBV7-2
ASSPGLGASYEQY
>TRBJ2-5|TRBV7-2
ASSSGTSGGAGQTQY
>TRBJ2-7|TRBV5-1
ASSLFWGSSYEQY
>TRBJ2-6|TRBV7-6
ASRSPGHHSGANVLT
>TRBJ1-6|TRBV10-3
AISEVAGDGSPLH
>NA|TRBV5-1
ASSPQRGDYNEQY